The rows below give T cell receptor beta chains drawn from one sample of a study of T cells in Graves' hyperthyroidism and ophthalmopathy. TCRdb called the multiplex PCR reads again in MiXCR, with one record for every CDR3 protein. Of roughly 280,000 distinct CDR3 sequences in the sample, approximately 21% were seen once. Input material: blood. These receptors all stem from a man aged 25 to 40 with Graves' ophthalmopathy. Each CDR3 is given without its conserved first and last residue.

J	V	CDR3
TRBJ2-3	TRBV9	ASSLGTMPTDTQY
TRBJ1-5	TRBV24-1	ATSSPDSSNQPQH
TRBJ2-7	TRBV20-1	SARVSGRAWYEQY
TRBJ2-3	TRBV11-2	ASSLRGDRVTDTQY
TRBJ1-1	TRBV6-1	ASTEGQGVTEAF
TRBJ2-7	TRBV9	ASSLSSGRWDEQY
TRBJ1-5	TRBV19	ASRRDRLGQPQH
TRBJ1-2	TRBV24-1	ATSDLHRNYGYT
TRBJ2-1	TRBV20-1	SARLTRDRVYNEQF
TRBJ2-7	TRBV18	ASSSRQGDYEQY
TRBJ1-1	TRBV5-6	ASSRGLGGEAF
TRBJ1-2	TRBV27	AIAPGRNYGYT
TRBJ2-1	TRBV6-2/TRBV6-3	ASSVPGTPNEQF
TRBJ2-1	TRBV28	ASSTTQPKGVPYNEQF
TRBJ2-1	TRBV7-8	ASSLVGTSGSSYNEQF
TRBJ1-5	TRBV19	ASSIFGQPQH
TRBJ2-1	TRBV29-1	SVDADRNEQF
TRBJ1-1	TRBV28	ASIKRTGYGTEAF
TRBJ2-3	TRBV20-1	SGGSGRNTDTQY
TRBJ2-5	TRBV11-3	ASSSSSSGGFQETQY
TRBJ1-1	TRBV20-1	SASEVTNTEAF
TRBJ2-3	TRBV2	ASQWGPATDTQY
TRBJ2-7	TRBV15	ATSRDSTREDDEQY
TRBJ1-4	TRBV11-3	ASSFTGGEHEKLF
TRBJ2-7	TRBV30	AWRSSSHEQY
TRBJ2-7	TRBV30	AWRGTGGREQY
TRBJ1-4	TRBV19	ASSTSGQGATNEKLF
TRBJ2-1	TRBV9	TSSVGGSDEQF
TRBJ1-6	TRBV3-1	ASSHPRGFDRSPLH
TRBJ1-2	TRBV7-2	ASSKGQFAYGYT
TRBJ2-7	TRBV5-1	ASRRGDYEQY
TRBJ2-7	TRBV5-1	ASRPGLAGESWEQY
TRBJ2-2	TRBV10-3	AIRGVHGELF
TRBJ2-2	TRBV20-1	SARDSGRDTGELF
TRBJ1-5	TRBV28	ASSQGQGWNQPQH
TRBJ1-5	TRBV7-9	ASSLGDQPQH
TRBJ2-3	TRBV6-2/TRBV6-3	ASSYSIRGYTDTQY
TRBJ2-7	TRBV3-1	ASSPITGGAMDEQY
TRBJ2-2	TRBV7-3	ASSLNPGLAGGGNTGELF
TRBJ1-1	TRBV20-1	SARVVGRPNTEAF